The present T cell receptor (beta chain) was sequenced within a study of T-cell memory formation after mild COVID-19. TCRdb fed the 5' RACE reads into MiXCR, producing one record per CDR3 protein. The sample lists roughly 280,000 distinct CDR3 sequences, 15% to 20% occurring once. There are 16 residues in the CDR3. With V trimmed by 0 bases and J by 6 bases, 9 bases remained unmatched. CDR1 is SGHAT and CDR2 is FQNNGV in the germline V gene. Sequencing input: PBMCs or a T cell subset sorted from them (not recorded which). The J gene is TRBJ2-3, the V gene TRBV11-2; 7 nucleotides line up with TRBD1. The sequence was collected from a man between 18 and 29 years old who had mild COVID-19 (a few samples of this study predate the infection). Cell type and time point are not known. CDR3 sequence (DNA): TGTGCCAGCAGCTTAGAGCCGGGACAGCCCTGGGATACGCAGTATTTT. Its translation is CASSLEPGQPWDTQYF.